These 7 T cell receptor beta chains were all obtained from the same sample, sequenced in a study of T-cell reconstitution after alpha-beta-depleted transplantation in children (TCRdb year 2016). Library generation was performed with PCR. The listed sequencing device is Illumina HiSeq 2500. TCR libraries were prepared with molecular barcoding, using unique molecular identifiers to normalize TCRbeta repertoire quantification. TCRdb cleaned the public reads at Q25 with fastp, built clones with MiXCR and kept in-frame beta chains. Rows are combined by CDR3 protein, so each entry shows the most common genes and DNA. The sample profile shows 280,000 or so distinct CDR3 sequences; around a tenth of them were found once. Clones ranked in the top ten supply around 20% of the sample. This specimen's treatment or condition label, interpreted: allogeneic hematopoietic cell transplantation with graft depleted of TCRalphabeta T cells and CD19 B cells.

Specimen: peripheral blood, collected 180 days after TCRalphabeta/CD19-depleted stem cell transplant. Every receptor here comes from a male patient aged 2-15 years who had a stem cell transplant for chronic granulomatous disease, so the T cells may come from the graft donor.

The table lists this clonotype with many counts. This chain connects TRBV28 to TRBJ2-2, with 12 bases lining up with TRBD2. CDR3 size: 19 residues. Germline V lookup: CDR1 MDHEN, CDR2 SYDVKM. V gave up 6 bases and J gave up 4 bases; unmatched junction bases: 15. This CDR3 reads CASSPIVLAGGPGTGELFF. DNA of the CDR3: TGTGCCAGCAGCCCCATAGTCCTAGCGGGAGGGCCGGGCACCGGGGAGCTGTTTTTT. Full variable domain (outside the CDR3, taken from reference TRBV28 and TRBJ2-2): DVKVTQSSRYLVKRTGEKVFLECVQDMDHENMFWYRQDPGLGLRLIYFSYDVKMKEKGDIPEGYSVSREKKERFSLILESASTNQTSMYLCASSPIVLAGGPGTGELFFGEGSRLTVL.

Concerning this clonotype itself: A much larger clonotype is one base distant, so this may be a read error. In nucleotides, the CDR3 is TGCAGCGTTAAGAAACGGACAGGTTCCGCCTACGAGCAGTACTTC. Translation gives CSVKKRTGSAYEQYF. This chain links TRBV29-1 with TRBJ2-7; 7 bases align to TRBD1. Germline assignment: CDR1 SQVTM and CDR2 ANQGSEA. The CDR3 totals 15 residues. J lost 2 bases, V lost 5 bases, and 12 bases had no gene match.

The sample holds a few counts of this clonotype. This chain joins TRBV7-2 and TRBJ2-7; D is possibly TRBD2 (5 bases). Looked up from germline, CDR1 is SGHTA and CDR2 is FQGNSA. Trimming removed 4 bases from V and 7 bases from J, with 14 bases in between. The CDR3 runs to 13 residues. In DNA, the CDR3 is TGTGCCAGCAGCTCCGGGGTGACGGGGGAGCAGTACTTC. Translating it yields CASSSGVTGEQYF.

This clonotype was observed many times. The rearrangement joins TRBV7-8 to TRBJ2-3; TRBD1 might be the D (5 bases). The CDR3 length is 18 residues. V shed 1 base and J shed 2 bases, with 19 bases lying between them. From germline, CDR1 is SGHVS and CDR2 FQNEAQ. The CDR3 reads CASSLGGLQLVFTDTQYF. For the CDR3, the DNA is TGTGCCAGCAGCTTAGGGGGCCTTCAATTGGTATTCACAGATACGCAGTATTTT.

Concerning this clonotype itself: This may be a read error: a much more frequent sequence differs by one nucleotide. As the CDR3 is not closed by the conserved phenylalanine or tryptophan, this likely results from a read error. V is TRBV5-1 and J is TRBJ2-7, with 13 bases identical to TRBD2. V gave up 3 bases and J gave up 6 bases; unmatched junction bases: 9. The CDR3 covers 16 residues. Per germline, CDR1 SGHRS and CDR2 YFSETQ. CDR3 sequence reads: CASSYGTSGKWTEQYL. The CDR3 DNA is TGCGCCAGCAGCTATGGGACTAGCGGGAAATGGACCGAGCAGTACCTC.

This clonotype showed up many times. CDR3 DNA: TGTGCCAGCAGCTTGGGGTCAGTCCCAAGCTCGGGTCAGCCCCAGCATTTT. Translation: CASSLGSVPSSGQPQHF. The chain combines TRBV5-5 with TRBJ1-5; D not resolved. In germline, CDR1 is SGHKS, CDR2 YYEKEE (reference sequence). This CDR3 is built from 17 residues. V gave up 0 bases and J gave up 6 bases, with 19 bases separating them.

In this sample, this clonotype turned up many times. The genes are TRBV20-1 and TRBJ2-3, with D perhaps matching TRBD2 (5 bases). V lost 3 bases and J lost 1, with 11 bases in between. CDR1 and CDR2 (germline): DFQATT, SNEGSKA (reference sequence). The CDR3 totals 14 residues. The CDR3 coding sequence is TGCAGTGCTAGTGATAGCGCCCGCACAGATACGCAGTATTTT. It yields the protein CSASDSARTDTQYF.